The 19 T cell receptor beta chains below come from one sample, sequenced in a study of CD8 T cells in ankylosing spondylitis. MiXCR, run by TCRdb on the 5' RACE reads, gives a single entry per CDR3 protein. This sample yields about 340,000 distinct CDR3 sequences, of which around 15% are seen a single time; less than 1.1% belongs to the top ten. Sequenced: blood, either unsorted or a sorted T cell fraction (not recorded which). Source of these receptors: a male donor with ankylosing spondylitis or in good health (not recorded which).

The chain links TRBV2 to TRBJ2-1; a possible D gene is TRBD2 (6 bases). The CDR3 is 14 amino acids. V was shortened by 7 bases and J by 1 base, with 11 bases between the two germline ends. Germline V gene sequence: CDR1 SNHLY, CDR2 FYNNEI. CDR3 loop: CASNGLRSYNEQFF. DNA for the CDR3: TGTGCCAGCAACGGACTAAGATCCTACAATGAGCAGTTCTTC.

This clonotype was observed at least ten times. This chain uses TRBV11-2 with TRBJ1-2; the match to TRBD1 covers 9 bases. CDR1 is SGHAT, CDR2 FQNNGV, per germline. V gave up 5 bases and J gave up 5 bases; unmatched junction bases: 0. The CDR3 length is 12 residues. CDR3 residues: CASSGTGYGYTF. The CDR3 nucleotides read TGTGCCAGCAGCGGGACAGGGTATGGCTACACCTTC.

The chain combines TRBV7-9 with TRBJ2-3; TRBD2 matches 11 bases. This CDR3 spans 16 amino acids. The germline gives CDR1 SEHNR, CDR2 FQNEAQ (reference sequence). V dropped 5 bases and J dropped 1; count of bases not matched to a gene: 5. The CDR3 DNA follows: TGTGCCAGCAGCATAGGGACTAGCGGAGGCACAGATACGCAGTATTTT. Amino acids: CASSIGTSGGTDTQYF.

The chain is built from TRBV9 and TRBJ2-5, with D perhaps TRBD1 (5 bases). Trimming took off 6 bases at V and 5 bases at J, with 20 bases between the two ends. This CDR3 is 15 amino acids long. CDR1 and CDR2 from the germline V gene are SGDLS and YYNGEE. CDR3 in DNA: TGTGCCAGCACCCCAAGCCCCGACAGCCGGGAGACCCAGTACTTC. It specifies CASTPSPDSRETQYF. Using reference TRBV9 and TRBJ2-5 for the parts outside the CDR3, the full variable domain is DSGVTQTPKHLITATGQRVTLRCSPRSGDLSVYWYQQSLDQGLQFLIQYYNGEERAKGNILERFSAQQFPDLHSELNLSSLELGDSALYFCASTPSPDSRETQYFGPGTRLLVL.

V is TRBV5-1 and J is TRBJ1-1, with D perhaps matching TRBD1 (5 bases). The CDR3 spans 15 residues. Germline CDR1 reads SGHRS; CDR2 reads YFSETQ. Trimming removed 2 bases at V and 5 bases at J, with 16 bases between. DNA of the CDR3: TGCGCCAGCAGCTTCGGCGGGGCCCAAGCGACTGAAGCTTTCTTT. Amino acids: CASSFGGAQATEAFF. The variable domain in full, with the rest retrieved from reference TRBV5-1 and TRBJ1-1, is KAGVTQTPRYLIKTRGQQVTLSCSPISGHRSVSWYQQTPGQGLQFLFEYFSETQRNKGNFPGRFSGRQFSNSRSEMNVSTLELGDSALYLCASSFGGAQATEAFFGQGTRLTVV.

The CDR3 spells CASSFVRGTEYGYTF. CDR3 nucleotide sequence: TGTGCCAGCAGTTTCGTGCGGGGGACGGAATATGGCTACACCTTC. The chain combines TRBV27 with TRBJ1-2; maybe TRBD1 (5 bases). The CDR3 has 15 residues. Germline values: CDR1 MNHEY, CDR2 SMNVEV (reference sequence). Trimming took 3 bases from V and 5 from J, leaving 16 bases between them.

This clonotype has ten or more counts. The rearrangement uses TRBV20-1 and TRBJ2-5; 11 nucleotides agree with TRBD1. Germline lookup yields CDR1 DFQATT and CDR2 SNEGSKA (reference sequence). The length of the CDR3 is 14 residues. The V and J ends lost 5 bases and 4 bases, in that order; junction bases with no gene match: 6. CDR3 in amino acids: CSAGGQGDGETQYF. CDR3 nucleotides: TGCAGTGCTGGGGGACAGGGGGATGGAGAGACCCAGTACTTC.

This clonotype was seen more than once but under ten times. This chain connects TRBV19 to TRBJ2-2; 10 positions match TRBD1. The J segment lost 3 bases and the V segment lost 3 bases, leaving 4 bases of the junction unmatched. CDR3 length: 16 residues. Per the germline V gene, CDR1 is LNHDA and CDR2 is SQIVND (reference sequence). The DNA of the CDR3 is TGTGCCAGTAGTATTCGACAGGGGGCGGACACCGGGGAGCTGTTTTTT. Translated: CASSIRQGADTGELFF.

The rearrangement joins TRBV5-1 to TRBJ2-3; the D gene is possibly TRBD1 (5 bases). CDR3 length: 14 residues. Germline CDR1 is SGHRS and CDR2 is YFSETQ. Trimming removed 4 bases at V and 0 bases at J, with 9 bases between. CDR3 residues: CASSATASTDTQYF. CDR3 nucleotides: TGCGCCAGCAGCGCGACAGCGAGCACAGATACGCAGTATTTT.

This clonotype was detected only once. The chain links TRBV29-1 to TRBJ1-1; the D gene is possibly TRBD1 (6 bases). CDR1 and CDR2 from the germline V gene are SQVTM and ANQGSEA. The CDR3 covers 13 residues. Trimming cost V 8 bases and J 5 bases, with 18 bases left between them. The DNA of the CDR3 is TGCAGCATAACCAGGGGAGGTTGGACTGAAGCTTTCTTT. It yields the protein CSITRGGWTEAFF.

The rearrangement links TRBV2 to TRBJ2-7; D possibly matches TRBD1 or TRBD2 (5 bases each). The germline gives CDR1 SNHLY, CDR2 FYNNEI. With 0 bases removed from V and 2 bases from J, the gap between germline ends came to 11 bases. The CDR3 loop spans 15 amino acids. CDR3 nucleotides: TGTGCCAGCAGTGAAGCGCCCAGGGACCCCTACGAGCAGTACTTC. It specifies CASSEAPRDPYEQYF. Combining the CDR3 with reference TRBV2 and TRBJ2-7 gives the whole variable domain EPEVTQTPSHQVTQMGQEVILRCVPISNHLYFYWYRQILGQKVEFLVSFYNNEISEKSEIFDDQFSVERPDGSNFTLKIRSTKLEDSAMYFCASSEAPRDPYEQYFGPGTRLTVT.

The gene calls are TRBV5-1 and TRBJ2-3; 11 bases line up with TRBD1. Germline-derived CDR1 and CDR2 are SGHRS and YFSETQ. The CDR3 length is 15 residues. J lost 6 bases, V lost 3 bases, and 6 bases had no gene match. The CDR3 DNA reads TGCGCCAGCAGCTCGGACAGGGGGCAAAGCGATACGCAGTATTTT. Its protein product is CASSSDRGQSDTQYF.

This clonotype came up a few times. The rearrangement uses TRBV2 and TRBJ2-3; D is unclear. Trimming left V 6 bases short and J 3 bases short, with 10 bases between. Germline V gives CDR1 SNHLY, CDR2 FYNNEI. The CDR3 is 13 amino acids. The CDR3 coding sequence is TGTGCCAGCAGCCGGAAAGGGACAGATACGCAGTATTTT. Encoded protein: CASSRKGTDTQYF. The full variable domain, in which reference TRBV2 and TRBJ2-3 provide the parts outside the CDR3, is EPEVTQTPSHQVTQMGQEVILRCVPISNHLYFYWYRQILGQKVEFLVSFYNNEISEKSEIFDDQFSVERPDGSNFTLKIRSTKLEDSAMYFCASSRKGTDTQYFGPGTRLTVL.

This clonotype showed up just a few times. The chain links TRBV5-1 to TRBJ2-5; D might be TRBD1 (6 bases). CDR1 is SGHRS and CDR2 is YFSETQ in the germline V gene. The CDR3 is made up of 14 amino acids. V was clipped by 6 bases and J by 5 bases, with 17 bases between them. The CDR3 nucleotides are TGCGCCAGCAACCGCCCAGGGGCAGGGGAGACCCAGTACTTC. Encoded protein: CASNRPGAGETQYF.

In its sample, this clonotype was seen a few times. V and J are TRBV12-3 or TRBV12-4 and TRBJ1-4; the D is unclear. The CDR3 contains 15 residues. Trimming shortened V by 3 bases and J by 3 bases, and 11 bases separated the two germline ends. CDR3 DNA sequence: TGTGCCAGCAGTTTGATAGGACCGCCTAATGAAAAACTGTTTTTT. It translates to CASSLIGPPNEKLFF.

This clonotype showed up just a few times. The chain uses TRBV9 and TRBJ2-6, with D hard to call. Per the germline V gene, CDR1 is SGDLS and CDR2 is YYNGEE. Trimming removed 0 bases at V and 3 bases at J, with 1 base between. The CDR3 extends over 13 amino acids. Written as DNA, the CDR3 is TGTGCCAGCAGCGTAGTTGGGGCCAACGTCCTGACTTTC. Protein: CASSVVGANVLTF.

V is TRBV20-1 and J is TRBJ2-1; D uncertain. Trimming left V 1 base short and J 14 bases short, with 12 bases between. The CDR3 totals 11 residues. Germline-derived CDR1 and CDR2 are DFQATT and SNEGSKA (reference sequence). DNA for the CDR3: TGCAGTGCTAGAGGACCCCAGACGGAGTTCTTC. Translation gives CSARGPQTEFF.

This chain uses TRBV6-1 with TRBJ1-1; D is ambiguous. V gave up 2 bases and J gave up 0 bases, with 10 bases separating them. CDR1 and CDR2 from the germline V gene are MNHNS and SASEGT. This CDR3 spans 15 amino acids. The CDR3 reads CASSESGYMNTEAFF. The CDR3 region has the DNA TGTGCCAGCAGTGAATCGGGGTACATGAACACTGAAGCTTTCTTT.

This clonotype was seen repeatedly, ten times or more. The chain combines TRBV3-1 with TRBJ1-6, with D tentatively TRBD1 (5 bases). V gave up 1 base and J gave up 10 bases, with 20 bases separating them. Per germline, CDR1 LGHDT and CDR2 YNNKEL (reference sequence). This CDR3 region has 17 residues. This CDR3 is CASSQVQAPRVGSPLHF. CDR3 sequence (DNA): TGTGCCAGCAGCCAAGTACAGGCGCCCCGCGTAGGGTCACCCCTCCACTTT. The full variable domain, rest sourced from reference TRBV3-1 and TRBJ1-6, is DTAVSQTPKYLVTQMGNDKSIKCEQNLGHDTMYWYKQDSKKFLKIMFSYNNKELIINETVPNRFSPKSPDKAHLNLHINSLELGDSAVYFCASSQVQAPRVGSPLHFGNGTRLTVT.